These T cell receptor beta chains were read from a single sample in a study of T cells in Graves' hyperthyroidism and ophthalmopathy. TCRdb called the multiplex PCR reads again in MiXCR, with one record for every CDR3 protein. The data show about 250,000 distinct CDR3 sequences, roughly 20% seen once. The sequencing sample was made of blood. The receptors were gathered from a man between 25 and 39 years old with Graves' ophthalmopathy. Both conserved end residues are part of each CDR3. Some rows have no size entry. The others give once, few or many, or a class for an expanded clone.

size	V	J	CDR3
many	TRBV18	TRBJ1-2	CASSPPGRRSNYGYTF
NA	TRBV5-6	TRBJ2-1	CASSNPGQGAHEQFF
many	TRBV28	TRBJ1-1	CASSNREGKGNEAFF
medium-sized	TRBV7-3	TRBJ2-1	CASSLGGSNLEQFF
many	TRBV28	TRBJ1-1	CASSSDVGAFDTEAFF
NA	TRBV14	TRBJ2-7	CASSQAGTYEQYF
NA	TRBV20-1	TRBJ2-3	CSAQRGGRGDTQYF
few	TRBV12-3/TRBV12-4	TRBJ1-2	CASSSLGGTTNYGYTF
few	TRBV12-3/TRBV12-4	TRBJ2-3	CASSLTQGLTDTQYF
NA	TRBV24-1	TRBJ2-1	CATTPGAGYNEQFF
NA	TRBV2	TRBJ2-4	CASSIAGNIQYF
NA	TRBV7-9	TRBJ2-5	CASSLMAGQETQYF
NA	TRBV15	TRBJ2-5	CATSRDLGVSRETQYF
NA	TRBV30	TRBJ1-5	CAWSGDTNQPQHF
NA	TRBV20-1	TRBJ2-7	CSATGTGLYEQYF
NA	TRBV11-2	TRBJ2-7	CASSRDFTYEQYF
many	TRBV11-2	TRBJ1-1	CASSLGVGGLLWNTEAFF
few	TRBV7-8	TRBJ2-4	CASSLGGPVLAKNIQYF
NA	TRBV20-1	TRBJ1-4	CSARAGSAEGTNEKLFF
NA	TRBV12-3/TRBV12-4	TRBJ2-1	CASSPGLDNEQFF
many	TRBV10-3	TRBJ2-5	CAISESGAGSSQETQYF
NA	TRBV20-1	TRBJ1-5	CSARDSGGSNQPQHF
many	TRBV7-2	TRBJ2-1	CASSPDRVQFF
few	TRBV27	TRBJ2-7	CASSPGTTNEQYF
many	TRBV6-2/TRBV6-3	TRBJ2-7	CASSVPGQGPQQYF
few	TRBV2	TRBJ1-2	CASKDGPLGGYTF
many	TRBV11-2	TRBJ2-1	CASSRDQTSGSSSEQFF
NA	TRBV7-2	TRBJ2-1	CASSLDLGSEQFF
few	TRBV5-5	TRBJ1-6	CASRTGQGSSPLHF
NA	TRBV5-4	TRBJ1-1	CASSLSGSGTEAFF
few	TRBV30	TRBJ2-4	CACQTGELETKNIQYF
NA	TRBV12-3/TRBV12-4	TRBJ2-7	CASRRDSREQYF
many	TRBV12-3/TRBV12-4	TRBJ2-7	CASSLHPLAPYEQYF
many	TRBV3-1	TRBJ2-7	CASSQNREQYF
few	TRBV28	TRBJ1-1	CAISTPGGGFRAFF
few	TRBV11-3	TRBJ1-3	CASSSPLGNTIYF
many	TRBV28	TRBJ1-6	CASSFPGGADSPLHF
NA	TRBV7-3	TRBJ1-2	CASRDNGEGYTF
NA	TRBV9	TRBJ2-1	CASSVDPRTSGDTYNEQFF
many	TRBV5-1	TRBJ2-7	CASSGGQGQTYEQYF
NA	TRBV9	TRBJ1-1	CASSVEPRGNTEAFF
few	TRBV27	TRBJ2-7	CASRLSGRYEQYF
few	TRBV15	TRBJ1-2	CATSRDQRVENYGYTF
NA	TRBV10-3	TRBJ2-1	CAILGDRGPNEQFF
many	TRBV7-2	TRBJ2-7	CASSLGLMVQYF
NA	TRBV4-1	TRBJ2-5	CASSRASGSGETQYF